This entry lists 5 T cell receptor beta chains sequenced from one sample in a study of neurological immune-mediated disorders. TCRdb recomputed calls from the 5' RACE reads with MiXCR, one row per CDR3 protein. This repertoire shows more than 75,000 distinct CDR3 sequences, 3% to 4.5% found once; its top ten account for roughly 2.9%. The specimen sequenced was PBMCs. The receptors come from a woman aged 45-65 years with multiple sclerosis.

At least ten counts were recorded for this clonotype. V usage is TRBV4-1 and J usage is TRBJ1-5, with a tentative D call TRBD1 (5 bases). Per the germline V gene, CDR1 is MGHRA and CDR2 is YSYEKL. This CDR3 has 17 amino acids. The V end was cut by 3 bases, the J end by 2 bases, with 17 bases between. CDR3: CASSHPKGVSGNQPQHF. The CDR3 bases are TGCGCCAGCAGCCATCCTAAAGGGGTTTCGGGCAATCAGCCCCAGCATTTT.

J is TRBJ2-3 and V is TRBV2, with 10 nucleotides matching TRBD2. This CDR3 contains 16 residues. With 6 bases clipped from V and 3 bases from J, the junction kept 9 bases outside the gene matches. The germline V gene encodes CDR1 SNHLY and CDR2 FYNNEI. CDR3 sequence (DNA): TGTGCCAGCAGAGAAAGAGCGGGGGGGGGAACAGATACGCAGTATTTT. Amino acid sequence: CASRERAGGGTDTQYF.

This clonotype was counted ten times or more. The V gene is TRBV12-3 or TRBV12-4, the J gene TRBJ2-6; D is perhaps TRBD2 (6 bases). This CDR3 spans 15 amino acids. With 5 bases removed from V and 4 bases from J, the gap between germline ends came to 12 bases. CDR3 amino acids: CASSVTGRGANVLTF. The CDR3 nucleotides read TGTGCCAGCAGTGTAACTGGGAGGGGGGCCAACGTCCTGACTTTC.

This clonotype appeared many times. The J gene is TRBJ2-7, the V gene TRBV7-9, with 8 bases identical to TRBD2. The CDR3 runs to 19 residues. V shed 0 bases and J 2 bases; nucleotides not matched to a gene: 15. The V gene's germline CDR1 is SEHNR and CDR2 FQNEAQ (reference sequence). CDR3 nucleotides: TGTGCCAGCAGCTTAGCGGGAAGGGAGCAGCGGGGGCCTCCCTACGAGCAGTACTTC. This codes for CASSLAGREQRGPPYEQYF.

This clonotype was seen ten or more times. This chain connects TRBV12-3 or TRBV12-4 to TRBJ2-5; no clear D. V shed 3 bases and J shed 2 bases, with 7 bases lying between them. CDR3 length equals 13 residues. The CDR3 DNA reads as TGTGCCAGCAGTTTCAACAGACAAGAGACCCAGTACTTC. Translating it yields CASSFNRQETQYF.